Shown below are 12 T cell receptor beta chains from a single sample sequenced in a study of Ad26.COV2.S vaccination and SARS-CoV-2 variants (dated by TCRdb to 2020 to 2022). The method was the immunoSEQ multiplex PCR assay. The clones in this table, taken by TCRdb from immuneACCESS, are in-frame only. Not every clone is retained; where verified, under half of the shortfall comes from an unresolved V gene, and the cause of the rest is unknown. The sample table records roughly 400,000 clones; roughly 90% of these occur just once. Under 2% of the sample comes from the top ten. The label giving this sample's treatment or condition can be read as: about 20 received Ad26.COV2.S at low or high dose, single or two shots; about 5 received placebo; per-sample allocation not given. For vaccine and placebo recipients, repertoires were sequenced using samples collected on day 63 after the first injection. The source was peripheral blood, collected in a trial of Ad26.COV2.S vaccine versus placebo. Receptor source: a person between 18 and 60 years old who received the Ad26.COV2.S COVID-19 vaccine or a placebo.

This chain's CDR3 is CATSDLLSALYLSYNEQFF. DNA for the CDR3: TGTGCCACCAGTGATCTCCTAAGCGCCTTATACCTCTCCTACAATGAGCAGTTCTTC. V and J are TRBV24-1 and TRBJ2-1; D gene unclear. CDR3 size: 19 residues. Germline V CDR1 and CDR2: KGHDR, SFDVKD. V lost 3 bases and J lost 0, with 20 bases in between.

The chain uses TRBV28 and TRBJ2-1, with D uncertain. Germline V CDR1 and CDR2: MDHEN, SYDVKM. The CDR3 is 16 residues long. Trimming took off 4 bases at V and 0 bases at J, with 13 bases between the two ends. CDR3 nucleotide sequence: TGTGCCAGCAGTTCGGGTCACTTGAGCTCCTACAATGAGCAGTTCTTC. This codes for CASSSGHLSSYNEQFF.

The rearrangement uses TRBV30 and TRBJ1-1, with unresolved D. Germline-derived CDR1 and CDR2 are GTSNPN and SVGIG (reference sequence). Trimming left V 4 bases short and J 3 bases short, with 21 bases between. The CDR3 totals 16 residues. Written as DNA, the CDR3 is TGTGCCTGGACCCTACCCCGCATAGGGCAGGACACTGAAGCTTTCTTT. It translates to CAWTLPRIGQDTEAFF.

J is TRBJ2-7 and V is TRBV5-5, with D unresolved. V dropped 0 bases and J dropped 0 bases, with 7 bases sitting between them. Per the germline V gene, CDR1 is SGHKS and CDR2 is YYEKEE (reference sequence). CDR3 length: 14 residues. In DNA form, the CDR3 reads TGTGCCAGCAGCTTGGGAGGTCCCTCCTACGAGCAGTACTTC. Protein sequence: CASSLGGPSYEQYF.

The chain employs TRBV7-2 and TRBJ1-2, with D perhaps matching TRBD1 (5 bases). Trimming left V 3 bases short and J 0 bases short, with 17 bases between. The CDR3 loop spans 17 amino acids. Germline V gene sequence: CDR1 SGHTA, CDR2 FQGNSA. CDR3 bases: TGTGCCAGCAGCTTTTTTGGCGGGGCTTCTACTAACTATGGCTACACCTTC. This codes for CASSFFGGASTNYGYTF.

CDR3 nucleotide sequence: TGTGCCAGCAGTGAAAGACAGGGCTATGGCTACACCTTC. Protein product: CASSERQGYGYTF. V and J are TRBV6-1 and TRBJ1-2; TRBD1 matches 7 bases. There are 13 residues in the CDR3. Germline trimming cut 2 bases from V and 4 bases from J; bases unmatched to any gene: 1. The V gene's germline CDR1 is MNHNS and CDR2 SASEGT.

The chain uses TRBV15 and TRBJ2-3; 8 nucleotides line up with TRBD1. V trimming: 3 bases; J trimming: 3 bases; junction bases outside the gene matches: 5. This CDR3 region has 15 residues. Germline V gene data show CDR1 as LNHNV and CDR2 as YYDKDF (reference sequence). The CDR3 here is CATSRDRAWTDTQYF. The CDR3, as DNA: TGTGCCACCAGCAGGGACAGGGCTTGGACAGATACGCAGTATTTT.

The chain employs TRBV5-4 and TRBJ2-3; TRBD1 aligns across 7 bases. Germline CDR1 and CDR2: SGHNT and YYREEE (reference sequence). V was pared by 7 bases and J by 4 bases, with 9 bases of the junction left unmatched. This CDR3 has 14 residues. CDR3 residues: CASGDGDSSDTQYF. CDR3 DNA: TGTGCCAGCGGTGACGGGGACAGCTCAGATACGCAGTATTTT.

This clone has just a few counts. The rearrangement links TRBV7-8 to TRBJ1-2; possibly TRBD1 for D (5 bases). Between the trimmed V and J ends, which lost 2 bases and 8 bases, there was a span of 18 bases. CDR1 and CDR2 (germline): SGHVS, FQNEAQ. CDR3 length: 15 amino acids. This CDR3 is CASSLKTGRAEGYTF. Written as DNA, the CDR3 is TGTGCCAGCAGCTTAAAGACGGGGCGCGCTGAGGGCTACACCTTC. Combining the CDR3 with reference TRBV7-8 and TRBJ1-2 gives the whole variable domain GAGVSQSPRYKVAKRGQDVALRCDPISGHVSLFWYQQALGQGPEFLTYFQNEAQLDKSGLPSDRFFAERPEGSVSTLKIQRTQQEDSAVYLCASSLKTGRAEGYTFGSGTRLTVV.

This clone was detected once. The chain joins TRBV12-3 or TRBV12-4 to TRBJ1-2; D is ambiguous. Trimming removed 3 bases from V and 2 bases from J, with 4 bases in between. The CDR3 totals 12 residues. The CDR3: CASSLRNYGYTF. The CDR3 DNA follows: TGTGCCAGCAGTTTGAGAAACTATGGCTACACCTTC.

The J gene is TRBJ2-2, the V gene TRBV12-3 or TRBV12-4, with no clear D. Trimming left V 7 bases short and J 4 bases short, with 4 bases between. The CDR3 loop spans 11 amino acids. CDR3 nucleotides: TGTGCCAGCATGCGCACCGGGGAGCTGTTTTTT. Its protein is CASMRTGELFF.

The chain's CDR3 is CASSLVGGEQYF. The CDR3, as DNA: TGTGCCAGCAGCTTGGTCGGGGGCGAGCAGTACTTC. This sequence joins TRBV5-5 and TRBJ2-7, with D possibly being TRBD2 (6 bases). V was clipped by 0 bases and J by 6 bases, with 7 bases between them. Germline V gene data show CDR1 as SGHKS and CDR2 as YYEKEE (reference sequence). This CDR3 has 12 amino acids.